These 23 T cell receptor beta chains share one sample of origin, sequenced in a study of low-dose radiotherapy and immunotherapy resistance in tumors. TRAV- and TRBV-specific primers, spanning alpha and beta chains, primed first-strand cDNA. Amplification of TCRs used a constant-region primer and V-primer adapter for 20 PCR cycles. TCRdb passed the reads through MiXCR, listing each CDR3 protein once. The sample holds 11,000 to 15,000 distinct CDR3 sequences, roughly 70% seen once. The receptors originated from a human donor with advanced metastatic prostate, ovarian, gallbladder or colorectal cancer (not recorded which). This table probably holds off-target reads from a library built for another chain.

This chain links TRBV5-5 with TRBJ2-7; TRBD2 agrees at 9 bases. Germline-derived CDR1 and CDR2 are SGHKS and YYEKEE (reference sequence). This CDR3 comprises 14 residues. V shed 7 bases, J shed 5 bases, and the junction held 10 bases outside the gene matches. The CDR3 reads CASSRHSGGDEQYF. In DNA form, the CDR3 reads TGTGCCAGCTCCCGACATAGCGGGGGTGACGAGCAGTACTTC. The full variable domain, rest sourced from reference TRBV5-5 and TRBJ2-7, is DAGVTQSPTHLIKTRGQQVTLRCSPISGHKSVSWYQQVLGQGPQFIFQYYEKEERGRGNFPDRFSARQFPNYSSELNVNALLLGDSALYLCASSRHSGGDEQYFGPGTRLTVT.

A note on this clonotype: An end of the junction differs from the germline gene, which may be a read error. This chain's CDR3 is CASSHLRAPVGVF. The CDR3 DNA is TGTGCCAGCAGCCACCTACGGGCCCCAGTAGGTGTCTTC. The chain links TRBV3-1 to TRBJ2-1; no clear D gene. CDR3 length: 13 residues. Germline CDR1 and CDR2: LGHDT and YNNKEL (reference sequence).

The chain carries TRBV12-3 or TRBV12-4 and TRBJ1-2; D unclear. The CDR3 runs 14 residues. V lost 3 bases to trimming and J lost 8 bases, with 16 bases between them. CDR3 nucleotides: TGTGCCAGCAGTTTTGACACCTCCGCGGGGGGCTACACCTTC. Protein sequence: CASSFDTSAGGYTF.

The chain has TRBV2 and TRBJ2-7; D not resolved. This CDR3 is 11 amino acids long. V lost 6 bases to trimming and J lost 2 bases, with 5 bases between them. Germline V lookup: CDR1 SNHLY, CDR2 FYNNEI. The CDR3 DNA follows: TGTGCCAGCAGCCCGACCTACGAGCAGTACTTC. Amino acid sequence: CASSPTYEQYF.

The rearrangement joins TRBV5-5 to TRBJ2-5, with 9 bases matching TRBD2. The V segment lost 4 bases and the J segment 2 bases; nucleotides outside the gene matches: 6. CDR1 and CDR2 (germline): SGHKS, YYEKEE (reference sequence). The CDR3 runs to 15 residues. The CDR3 region is CASSISGGPQETQYF. Here the CDR3 DNA reads TGTGCCAGCAGCATTAGCGGGGGCCCTCAAGAGACCCAGTACTTC.

This clonotype showed up just once. This sequence joins TRBV4-2 and TRBJ2-3, with 10 bases that match TRBD2. V lost 0 bases and J lost 11; bases outside the gene matches: 8. Germline V gene sequence: CDR1 LGHNA, CDR2 YNFKEQ. This CDR3 is built from 15 residues. This CDR3 reads CASSQDLNVAGGQYF. The CDR3 coding sequence is TGTGCCAGCAGCCAAGATCTAAACGTAGCGGGGGGGCAGTATTTT.

This chain connects TRBV11-2 to TRBJ2-7, with TRBD2 matching over 8 bases. The germline V gene has CDR1 SGHAT and CDR2 FQNNGV. This CDR3 region has 13 residues. After removal of 1 base from V and 7 bases from J, the junction contained 3 bases not matched to a gene. The CDR3 nucleotides are TGTGCCAGCAGCTTAGTTCGGGAGGGGGAGCAGTACTTC. Protein: CASSLVREGEQYF.

The CDR3: CASSGGRDRENADYGYTF. The CDR3 DNA follows: TGTGCCAGCAGCGGTGGTAGGGACAGGGAAAATGCGGACTATGGCTACACCTTC. This rearrangement joins TRBV9 to TRBJ1-2; TRBD1 matches at 9 bases. V lost 3 bases to trimming and J lost 3 bases; unmatched junction nucleotides: 15. Per germline, CDR1 SGDLS and CDR2 YYNGEE. The CDR3 has 18 residues. The full variable domain, completed using reference TRBV9 and TRBJ1-2, is DSGVTQTPKHLITATGQRVTLRCSPRSGDLSVYWYQQSLDQGLQFLIQYYNGEERAKGNILERFSAQQFPDLHSELNLSSLELGDSALYFCASSGGRDRENADYGYTFGSGTRLTVV.

The chain is built from TRBV6-2 or TRBV6-3 and TRBJ2-5; D remains ambiguous. This CDR3 is 14 amino acids long. Trimming left V 4 bases short and J 0 bases short, with 9 bases between. The germline V gene has CDR1 MNHEY and CDR2 SVGEGT. CDR3 in amino acids: CASSSDADQETQYF. DNA for the CDR3: TGTGCCAGCAGTTCGGACGCCGACCAAGAGACCCAGTACTTC.

The chain joins TRBV6-5 to TRBJ2-3; 16 positions match TRBD2. This CDR3 is 17 amino acids long. The V and J ends lost 5 bases and 5 bases, in that order; junction bases with no gene match: 7. Germline V gives CDR1 MNHEY, CDR2 SVGAGI. DNA of the CDR3: TGTGCCAGCAGTGCCCCCGGGACTAGCGGGAGGGAAGATACGCAGTATTTT. Protein: CASSAPGTSGREDTQYF.

A single count supports this clonotype. This chain links TRBV5-1 with TRBJ1-2, with a tentative D call TRBD1 (5 bases). Trimming cost V 1 base and J 2 bases, with 18 bases left between them. Germline assignment: CDR1 SGHRS and CDR2 YFSETQ. This CDR3 contains 17 residues. The CDR3 DNA reads as TGCGCCAGCAGCTTGAAGGGGCAGGGAGCGGCGAACTATGGCTACACCTTC. Its translation: CASSLKGQGAANYGYTF.

The CDR3 bases are TGTGCCAGCAGCTTCGGAAGCACAGATACGCAGTATTTT. Protein product: CASSFGSTDTQYF. The V and J genes are TRBV11-2 and TRBJ2-3; D is unclear. CDR1 and CDR2 from the germline V gene are SGHAT and FQNNGV. The ends were cut back, 3 bases at V and 0 bases at J, with 4 bases in the middle. CDR3 length: 13 residues.

V gene TRBV20-1 combines with J gene TRBJ2-1; TRBD1 agrees at 11 bases. The CDR3 loop spans 14 amino acids. Germline-derived CDR1 and CDR2 are DFQATT and SNEGSKA (reference sequence). Trimming took 2 bases from V and 7 from J; bases not matched to a gene: 4. The CDR3 here is CSARLDRGQNEQFF. The CDR3, as DNA: TGCAGTGCTAGATTGGACAGGGGGCAAAATGAGCAGTTCTTC.

This clonotype occurred a few times. V gene TRBV5-1 combines with J gene TRBJ2-1; 7 bases agree with TRBD2. The germline V gene encodes CDR1 SGHRS and CDR2 YFSETQ. The CDR3 totals 14 residues. With 4 bases clipped from V and 6 bases from J, the junction kept 7 bases outside the gene matches. This CDR3 is CASSPREVRNEQFF. DNA for the CDR3: TGCGCCAGCAGCCCCCGGGAGGTTCGCAATGAGCAGTTCTTC. Full variable domain (missing parts from reference TRBV5-1 and TRBJ2-1): KAGVTQTPRYLIKTRGQQVTLSCSPISGHRSVSWYQQTPGQGLQFLFEYFSETQRNKGNFPGRFSGRQFSNSRSEMNVSTLELGDSALYLCASSPREVRNEQFFGPGTRLTVL.

The chain combines TRBV14 with TRBJ2-3, with 8 bases aligning to TRBD2. Germline-derived CDR1 and CDR2 are SGHDN and FVKESK. This CDR3 has 15 amino acids. V dropped 0 bases and J dropped 3; count of bases not matched to a gene: 2. This CDR3 is CASSQDGRGTDTQYF. Written as DNA, the CDR3 is TGTGCCAGCAGCCAAGACGGGAGGGGGACAGATACGCAGTATTTT.

The J gene is TRBJ2-7, the V gene TRBV12-3 or TRBV12-4; TRBD2 matches 10 bases. The CDR3 runs to 15 residues. J gave up 3 bases and V 4 bases, and 6 bases lay outside the gene matches. As DNA, the CDR3 is TGTGCCAGCAGTTCAAGGGCTAGCGGGGGCTACGAGCAGTACTTC. Protein: CASSSRASGGYEQYF.

The rearrangement joins TRBV14 to TRBJ1-1; 7 bases are shared with TRBD1. The germline V gene has CDR1 SGHDN and CDR2 FVKESK. V trimming: 2 bases; J trimming: 1 base; junction bases outside the gene matches: 7. CDR3 length: 16 residues. The CDR3 loop is CASSQSQGLGNTEAFF. The CDR3 nucleotides read TGTGCCAGCAGCCAATCACAGGGGCTGGGGAACACTGAAGCTTTCTTT.

The rearrangement links TRBV29-1 to TRBJ2-7; tentative D call: TRBD2 (7 bases). CDR1 is SQVTM, CDR2 ANQGSEA, per germline. This CDR3 contains 13 residues. V lost 0 bases and J lost 6, with 12 bases in between. The CDR3, as DNA: TGCAGCGTTGAAGATGGGGGGGCCTCCGAGCAGTACTTC. Translating it yields CSVEDGGASEQYF.

The chain has TRBV7-9 and TRBJ2-7, with 9 bases lining up with TRBD2. The CDR3 runs 13 residues. Germline V CDR1 and CDR2: SEHNR, FQNEAQ (reference sequence). Losses at the gene ends were 4 bases for V and 8 bases for J; bases not matched to a gene: 6. CDR3 nucleotide sequence: TGTGCCAGCAGCTCTAGCGGGGACTATCAGCAGTACTTC. Residues: CASSSSGDYQQYF.

Only one count was recorded for this clonotype. The chain has TRBV12-3 or TRBV12-4 and TRBJ1-4, with a possible D match to TRBD1 (6 bases). The CDR3 is 13 amino acids. Trimming left V 4 bases short and J 6 bases short, with 9 bases between. CDR3 loop: CASSSGVYEKLFF. The CDR3 DNA is TGTGCCAGCAGTTCAGGGGTTTATGAAAAACTGTTTTTT.

The chain couples TRBV12-3 or TRBV12-4 to TRBJ1-2, with 10 bases lining up with TRBD1. The CDR3 spans 14 residues. V shed 3 bases, J shed 7 bases, and the junction held 5 bases outside the gene matches. CDR3 sequence reads: CASSFGTGAVGYTF. CDR3 DNA sequence: TGTGCCAGCAGTTTCGGGACAGGGGCGGTTGGCTACACCTTC.

J is TRBJ2-7 and V is TRBV6-2 or TRBV6-3, with 12 bases identical to TRBD1. The V segment lost 0 bases and the J segment 3 bases; nucleotides outside the gene matches: 12. Germline values: CDR1 MNHEY, CDR2 SVGEGT. The CDR3 is made up of 19 amino acids. The CDR3 coding sequence is TGTGCCAGCAGTTACTCGATGAACCTCCGGGACAGGGGGCTCTACGAGCAGTACTTC. This translates into CASSYSMNLRDRGLYEQYF.

The chain joins TRBV5-1 to TRBJ1-1; D is undetermined. V was shortened by 6 bases and J by 3 bases, with 15 bases between the two germline ends. CDR1 and CDR2 (germline): SGHRS, YFSETQ. This CDR3 has 14 residues. The CDR3 protein is CASTQTSMDTEAFF. The CDR3 bases are TGCGCCAGCACCCAGACAAGTATGGACACTGAAGCTTTCTTT.